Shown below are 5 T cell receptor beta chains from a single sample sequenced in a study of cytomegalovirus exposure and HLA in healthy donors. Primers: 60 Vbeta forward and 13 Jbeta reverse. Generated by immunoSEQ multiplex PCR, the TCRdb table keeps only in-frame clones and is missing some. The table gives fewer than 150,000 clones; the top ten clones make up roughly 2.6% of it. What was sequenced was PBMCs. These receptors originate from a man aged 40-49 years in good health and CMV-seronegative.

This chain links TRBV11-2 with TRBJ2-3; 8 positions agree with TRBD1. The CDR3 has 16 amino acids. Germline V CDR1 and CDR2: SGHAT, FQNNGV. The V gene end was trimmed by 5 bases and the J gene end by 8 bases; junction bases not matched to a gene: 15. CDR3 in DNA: TGTGCCAGCAGCGGACTCCGGGACAGGTCACCAAGTACGCAGTATTTT. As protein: CASSGLRDRSPSTQYF.

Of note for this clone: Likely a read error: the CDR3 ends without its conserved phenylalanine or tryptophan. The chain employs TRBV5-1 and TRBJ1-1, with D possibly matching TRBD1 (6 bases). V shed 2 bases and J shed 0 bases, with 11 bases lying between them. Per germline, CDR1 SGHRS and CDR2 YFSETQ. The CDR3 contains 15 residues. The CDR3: CASSLQGLMNTEAFL. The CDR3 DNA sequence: TGCGCCAGCAGCTTACAGGGCCTCATGAACACTGAAGCTTTCCTT.

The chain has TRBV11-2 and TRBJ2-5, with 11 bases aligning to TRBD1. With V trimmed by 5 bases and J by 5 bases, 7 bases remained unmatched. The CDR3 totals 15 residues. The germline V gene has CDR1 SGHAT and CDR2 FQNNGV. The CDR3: CASSTRDRGWETQYF. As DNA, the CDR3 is TGTGCCAGCAGCACGCGGGACAGGGGGTGGGAGACCCAGTACTTC.

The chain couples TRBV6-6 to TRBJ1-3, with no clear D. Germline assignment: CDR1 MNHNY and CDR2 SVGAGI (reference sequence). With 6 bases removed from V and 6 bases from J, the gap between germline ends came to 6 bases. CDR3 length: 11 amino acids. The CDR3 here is CASRVQNTIYF. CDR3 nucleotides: TGTGCCAGCAGAGTACAAAACACCATATATTTT.

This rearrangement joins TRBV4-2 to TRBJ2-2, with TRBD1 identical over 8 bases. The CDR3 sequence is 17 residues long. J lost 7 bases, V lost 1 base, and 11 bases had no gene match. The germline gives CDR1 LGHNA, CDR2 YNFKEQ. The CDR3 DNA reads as TGTGCCAGCAGCCAAGTACGCTACCAGGGGGCAATCGGGGAGCTGTTTTTT. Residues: CASSQVRYQGAIGELFF.